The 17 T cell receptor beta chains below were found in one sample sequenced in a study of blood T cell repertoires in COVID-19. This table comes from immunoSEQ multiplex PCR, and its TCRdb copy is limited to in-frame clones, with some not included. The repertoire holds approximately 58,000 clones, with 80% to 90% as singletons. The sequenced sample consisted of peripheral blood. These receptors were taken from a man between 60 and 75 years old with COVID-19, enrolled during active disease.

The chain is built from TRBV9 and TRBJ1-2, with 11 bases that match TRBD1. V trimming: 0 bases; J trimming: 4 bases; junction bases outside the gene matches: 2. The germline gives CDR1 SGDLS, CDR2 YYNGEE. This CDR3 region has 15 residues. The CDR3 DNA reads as TGTGCCAGCAGCGTAGTGGGACAGGGGGGCTATGGCTACACCTTC. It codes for CASSVVGQGGYGYTF.

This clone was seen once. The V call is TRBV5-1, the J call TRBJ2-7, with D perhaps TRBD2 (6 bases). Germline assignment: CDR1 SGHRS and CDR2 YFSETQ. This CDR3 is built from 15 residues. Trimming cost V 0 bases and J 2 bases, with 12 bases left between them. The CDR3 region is CASSLAGTQTYEQYF. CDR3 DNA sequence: TGCGCCAGCAGCTTGGCCGGGACTCAGACCTACGAGCAGTACTTC.

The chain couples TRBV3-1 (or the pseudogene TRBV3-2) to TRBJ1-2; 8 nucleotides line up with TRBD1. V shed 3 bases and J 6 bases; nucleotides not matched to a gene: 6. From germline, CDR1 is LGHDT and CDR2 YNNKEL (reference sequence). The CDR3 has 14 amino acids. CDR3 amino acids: CASSHRTGLDGYTF. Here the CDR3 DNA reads TGTGCCAGCAGCCACCGGACAGGGCTGGATGGCTACACCTTC.

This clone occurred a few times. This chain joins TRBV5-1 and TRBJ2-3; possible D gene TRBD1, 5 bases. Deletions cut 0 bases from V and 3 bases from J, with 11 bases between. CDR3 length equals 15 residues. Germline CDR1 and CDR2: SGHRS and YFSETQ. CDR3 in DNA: TGCGCCAGCAGCTTGGGGGCAGGGTCAACAGATACGCAGTATTTT. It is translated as CASSLGAGSTDTQYF. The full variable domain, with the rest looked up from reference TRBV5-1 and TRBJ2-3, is KAGVTQTPRYLIKTRGQQVTLSCSPISGHRSVSWYQQTPGQGLQFLFEYFSETQRNKGNFPGRFSGRQFSNSRSEMNVSTLELGDSALYLCASSLGAGSTDTQYFGPGTRLTVL.

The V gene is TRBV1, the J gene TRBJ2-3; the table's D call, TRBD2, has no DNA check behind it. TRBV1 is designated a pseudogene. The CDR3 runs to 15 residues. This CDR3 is CTSSQASGSTDTQYF. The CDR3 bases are TGCACCAGCAGCCAAGCTAGCGGATCCACAGATACGCAGTATTTT.

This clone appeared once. CDR3 protein: CASSEGRITGELFF. The CDR3 DNA follows: TGTGCCAGCAGTGAAGGGCGGATCACCGGGGAGCTGTTTTTT. The chain recombines TRBV2 with TRBJ2-2; D remains ambiguous. The germline V gene encodes CDR1 SNHLY and CDR2 FYNNEI. Trimming pared 1 base from V and 4 bases from J, leaving 7 bases between. The CDR3 sequence is 14 residues long.

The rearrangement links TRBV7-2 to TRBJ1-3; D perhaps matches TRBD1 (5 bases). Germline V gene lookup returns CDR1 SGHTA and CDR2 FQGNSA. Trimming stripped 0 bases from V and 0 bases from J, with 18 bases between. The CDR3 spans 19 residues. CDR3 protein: CASSLATQGQGISGNTIYF. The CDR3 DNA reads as TGTGCCAGCAGCTTAGCGACCCAGGGCCAAGGTATCTCTGGAAACACCATATATTTT.

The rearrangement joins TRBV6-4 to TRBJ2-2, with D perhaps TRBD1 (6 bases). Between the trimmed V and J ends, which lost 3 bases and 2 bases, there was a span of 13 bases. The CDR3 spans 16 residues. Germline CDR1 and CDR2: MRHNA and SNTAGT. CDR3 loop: CASSEARTVNTGELFF. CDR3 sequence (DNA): TGTGCCAGCAGTGAAGCACGGACAGTAAACACCGGGGAGCTGTTTTTT.

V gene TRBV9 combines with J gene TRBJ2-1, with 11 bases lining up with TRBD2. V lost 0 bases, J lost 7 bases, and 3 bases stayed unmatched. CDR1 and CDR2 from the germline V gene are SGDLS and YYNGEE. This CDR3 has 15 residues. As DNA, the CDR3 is TGTGCCAGCAGCGTAGCGTGGACTAGCGGGAATGAGCAGTTCTTC. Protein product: CASSVAWTSGNEQFF.

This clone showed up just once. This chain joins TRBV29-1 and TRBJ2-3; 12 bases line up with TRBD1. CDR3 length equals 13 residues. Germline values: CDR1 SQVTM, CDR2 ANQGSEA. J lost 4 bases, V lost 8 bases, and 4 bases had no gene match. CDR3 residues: CSQGQGAPDTQYF. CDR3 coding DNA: TGCAGCCAGGGACAGGGGGCCCCAGATACGCAGTATTTT.

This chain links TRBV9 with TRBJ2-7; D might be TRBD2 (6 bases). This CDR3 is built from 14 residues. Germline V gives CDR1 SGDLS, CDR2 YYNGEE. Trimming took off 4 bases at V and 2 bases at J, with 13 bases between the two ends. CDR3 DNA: TGTGCCAGCAGCACTGGAGGGTATCCCTACGAGCAGTACTTC. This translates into CASSTGGYPYEQYF.

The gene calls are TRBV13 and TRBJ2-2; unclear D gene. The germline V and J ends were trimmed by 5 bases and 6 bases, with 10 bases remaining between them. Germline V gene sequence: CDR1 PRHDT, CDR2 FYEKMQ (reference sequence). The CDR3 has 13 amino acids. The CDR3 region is CASSVSSPGELFF. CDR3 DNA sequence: TGTGCCAGCAGCGTTAGCAGTCCCGGGGAGCTGTTTTTT.

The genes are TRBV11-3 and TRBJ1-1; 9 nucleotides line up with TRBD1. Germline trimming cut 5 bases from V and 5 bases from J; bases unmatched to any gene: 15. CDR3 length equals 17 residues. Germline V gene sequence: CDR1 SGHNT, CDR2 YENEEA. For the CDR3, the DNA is TGTGCCAGCAGCCGTCGAACAGGGGGCGCGGGGCTTACTGAAGCTTTCTTT. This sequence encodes CASSRRTGGAGLTEAFF.

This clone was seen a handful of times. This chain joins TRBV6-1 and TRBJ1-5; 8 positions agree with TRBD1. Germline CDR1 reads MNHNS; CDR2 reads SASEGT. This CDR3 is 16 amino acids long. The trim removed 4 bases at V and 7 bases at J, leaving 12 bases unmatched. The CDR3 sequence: CASSGSGQGALQPQHF. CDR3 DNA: TGTGCCAGCAGTGGGTCAGGGCAGGGGGCTCTCCAGCCCCAGCATTTT.

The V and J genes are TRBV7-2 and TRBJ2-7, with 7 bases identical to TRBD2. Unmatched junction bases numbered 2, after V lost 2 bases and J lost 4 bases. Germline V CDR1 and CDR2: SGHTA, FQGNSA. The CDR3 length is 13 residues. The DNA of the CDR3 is TGTGCCAGCAGCTTACGCGGGAGTTACGAGCAGTACTTC. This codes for CASSLRGSYEQYF.

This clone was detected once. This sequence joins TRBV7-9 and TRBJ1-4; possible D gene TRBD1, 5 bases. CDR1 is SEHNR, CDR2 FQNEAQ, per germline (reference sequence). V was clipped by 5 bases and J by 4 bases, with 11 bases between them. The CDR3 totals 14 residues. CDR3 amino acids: CASSPSRDNEKLFF. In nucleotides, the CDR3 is TGTGCCAGCAGCCCGTCCAGGGATAATGAAAAACTGTTTTTT.

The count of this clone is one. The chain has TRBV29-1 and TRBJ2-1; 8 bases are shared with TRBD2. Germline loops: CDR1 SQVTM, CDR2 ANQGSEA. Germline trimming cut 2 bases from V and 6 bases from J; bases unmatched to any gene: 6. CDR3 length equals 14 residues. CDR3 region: CSVERSGSFNEQFF. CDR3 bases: TGCAGCGTTGAAAGGAGCGGGAGTTTCAATGAGCAGTTCTTC.